This note documents a single TCR beta chain sequence. These data come from a study of T-cell memory formation after mild COVID-19. Constant-segment primers and 5'RACE yielded cDNA libraries for TCR alpha and TCR beta, each carrying sample barcodes and UMIs. TCRdb passed the 5' RACE reads through MiXCR, listing each CDR3 protein once. The data hold 300,000 to 400,000 distinct CDR3 sequences, with roughly 15% observed a single time. This clonotype was sampled from a young man who had mild COVID-19 (a few samples of this study predate the infection). Cell type and time point are not known. Sequencing was performed on PBMCs or a T cell subset sorted from them (not recorded which).

The CDR3: CASSRTSGARLDEQFF. The CDR3 region has the DNA TGTGCCAGCAGTCGAACTAGCGGGGCCCGCCTCGATGAGCAGTTCTTC. The chain joins TRBV27 to TRBJ2-1; 10 bases are a match to TRBD2. The germline gives CDR1 MNHEY, CDR2 SMNVEV (reference sequence). Germline trimming cut 5 bases from V and 8 bases from J; bases unmatched to any gene: 12. CDR3 length: 16 residues.